The 24 T cell receptor beta chains presented below share a single source sample, sequenced in a study of a mutant IDH1 vaccine in newly diagnosed glioma. The repertoire was sequenced with immunoSEQ multiplex PCR; TCRdb's copy has only in-frame clones and lacks some. This table holds roughly 34,000 clones, around 60% found once. These receptors have no identified antigens. The time point denotes: week 5, during vaccination. Vaccinated patients received 300 ug of mutant IDH1 20-mer peptide per dose, with topical imiquimod. The sample in question was PBMCs, obtained from a glioma patient whose treatment included an IDH1 peptide vaccine. These receptors originate from a woman between 18 and 29 years old with glioma.

V usage is TRBV9 and J usage is TRBJ2-1; D perhaps matches TRBD1 (5 bases). Trimming removed 3 bases at V and 2 bases at J, with 12 bases between. The CDR3 has 15 residues. Germline V gene data show CDR1 as SGDLS and CDR2 as YYNGEE. The CDR3: CASSARLGPYNEQFF. The CDR3 DNA follows: TGTGCCAGCAGCGCCCGCTTGGGGCCCTACAATGAGCAGTTCTTC.

For this clone: Other DNA sequences from this sample encode an identical CDR3 as well. The chain uses TRBV5-1 and TRBJ2-3; 9 bases match TRBD1. V was clipped by 0 bases and J by 4 bases; unmatched bases: 0. In germline, CDR1 is SGHRS, CDR2 YFSETQ. The length of the CDR3 is 14 residues. CDR3 in DNA: TGCGCCAGCAGCTTGGGACAGGGGGCAGATACGCAGTATTTT. The encoded protein is CASSLGQGADTQYF.

V usage is TRBV11-2 and J usage is TRBJ2-1; D may be TRBD1 (5 bases). The CDR3 is 13 amino acids. Trimming took off 3 bases at V and 5 bases at J, with 8 bases between the two ends. CDR1 is SGHAT, CDR2 FQNNGV, per germline. The CDR3 coding sequence is TGTGCCAGCAGCTTCATCAGGGACAATGAGCAGTTCTTC. Translating gives CASSFIRDNEQFF.

This chain joins TRBV6-6 and TRBJ1-4; D unresolved. Per the germline V gene, CDR1 is MNHNY and CDR2 is SVGAGI (reference sequence). The CDR3 covers 13 residues. V lost 2 bases to trimming and J lost 5 bases, with 6 bases between them. In DNA, the CDR3 is TGTGCCAGCAGTTACCTTGACAATGAAAAACTGTTTTTT. Translating it yields CASSYLDNEKLFF.

CDR3 sequence (DNA): TGTGCCAGCAGAAAAACAGGGGGCTCGGCCGGGGAGCTGTTTTTT. Protein: CASRKTGGSAGELFF. The chain carries TRBV28 and TRBJ2-2, with 9 positions matching TRBD1. CDR3 length equals 15 residues. CDR1 and CDR2 (germline): MDHEN, SYDVKM. V trimming: 6 bases; J trimming: 6 bases; junction bases outside the gene matches: 8.

The chain has TRBV7-6 and TRBJ2-2; D might be TRBD2 (7 bases). The CDR3 runs to 14 residues. CDR1 is SGHVS, CDR2 FNYEAQ, per germline. V lost 3 bases to trimming and J lost 6 bases, with 11 bases between them. The CDR3 protein is CASSLGGLAGELFF. The CDR3 coding sequence is TGTGCCAGCAGCTTGGGGGGGCTGGCCGGGGAGCTGTTTTTT.

This clone was recorded a few times. This chain joins TRBV6-4 and TRBJ2-1, with a tentative D call TRBD1 (5 bases). Trimming stripped 0 bases from V and 15 bases from J, with 15 bases between. This CDR3 region has 13 residues. Germline V CDR1 and CDR2: MRHNA, SNTAGT. The CDR3 DNA sequence: TGTGCCAGCAGTGACTCGACTCGGACAAAGCGGTTCTTC. Translating it yields CASSDSTRTKRFF.

This clone was counted only a few times. The chain couples TRBV5-6 to TRBJ1-1, with TRBD1 as a possible D gene (5 bases). The CDR3 spans 15 residues. V was trimmed by 0 bases and J by 7 bases, leaving 16 bases between them. Germline V CDR1 and CDR2: SGHDT, YYEEEE. DNA for the CDR3: TGTGCCAGCAGCTTGGCAGCATCCGGGGCCAGTGAAGCTTTCTTT. It translates to CASSLAASGASEAFF. The entire variable domain, with the rest obtained from reference TRBV5-6 and TRBJ1-1, is as follows: DAGVTQSPTHLIKTRGQQVTLRCSPKSGHDTVSWYQQALGQGPQFIFQYYEEEERQRGNFPDRFSGHQFPNYSSELNVNALLLGDSALYLCASSLAASGASEAFFGQGTRLTVV.

The V and J genes are TRBV5-1 and TRBJ2-7; D remains ambiguous. Deletions cut 4 bases from V and 5 bases from J, with 16 bases between. This CDR3 spans 14 amino acids. Germline V gene sequence: CDR1 SGHRS, CDR2 YFSETQ. The CDR3 DNA reads TGCGCCAGCAGCAACCCCTCGATGCACGACGAGCAGTACTTC. Amino acids: CASSNPSMHDEQYF. Full variable domain (outside the CDR3, taken from reference TRBV5-1 and TRBJ2-7): KAGVTQTPRYLIKTRGQQVTLSCSPISGHRSVSWYQQTPGQGLQFLFEYFSETQRNKGNFPGRFSGRQFSNSRSEMNVSTLELGDSALYLCASSNPSMHDEQYFGPGTRLTVT.

CDR3 sequence reads: CASSPAVGGANVLTF. CDR3 nucleotides: TGCGCCAGCAGCCCCGCGGTTGGAGGGGCCAACGTCCTGACTTTC. The chain joins TRBV4-1 to TRBJ2-6; D unresolved. The CDR3 length is 15 residues. Germline V CDR1 and CDR2: MGHRA, YSYEKL. The V end lost 4 bases, the J end lost 4 bases, and 11 bases lay between the germline ends.

This chain uses TRBV4-1 with TRBJ2-2; TRBD1 agrees at 8 bases. The V gene end was trimmed by 2 bases and the J gene end by 1 base; junction bases not matched to a gene: 3. Germline lookup yields CDR1 MGHRA and CDR2 YSYEKL. The CDR3 covers 16 residues. The CDR3 here is CASSQPGTGNTGELFF. The CDR3 bases are TGCGCCAGCAGCCAACCCGGGACAGGGAACACCGGGGAGCTGTTTTTT.

This clone was seen just once. The chain uses TRBV6-1 and TRBJ2-7, with 9 bases matching TRBD1. V dropped 3 bases and J dropped 4; count of bases not matched to a gene: 4. Germline CDR1 and CDR2: MNHNS and SASEGT. This CDR3 is 14 amino acids long. The CDR3 bases are TGTGCCAGCAGTGACGGACAGGGGATTTACGAGCAGTACTTC. Its protein is CASSDGQGIYEQYF.

This clone was observed a handful of times. The chain is built from TRBV19 and TRBJ1-1; D uncertain. Germline CDR1 LNHDA, CDR2 SQIVND (reference sequence). The CDR3 totals 13 residues. Trimming pared 3 bases from V and 3 bases from J, leaving 8 bases between. CDR3 nucleotides: TGTGCCAGTAGTATCGGGTGGGACACTGAAGCTTTCTTT. It translates to CASSIGWDTEAFF. The variable domain in full, with the rest retrieved from reference TRBV19 and TRBJ1-1, is DGGITQSPKYLFRKEGQNVTLSCEQNLNHDAMYWYRQDPGQGLRLIYYSQIVNDFQKGDIAEGYSVSREKKESFPLTVTSAQKNPTAFYLCASSIGWDTEAFFGQGTRLTVV.

V usage is TRBV12-5 and J usage is TRBJ2-1; the D gene is possibly TRBD2 (5 bases). The CDR3 is made up of 12 amino acids. Germline assignment: CDR1 LGHNT and CDR2 FRNRAP. V was cut by 0 bases and J by 15 bases, with 12 bases left in between. CDR3 residues: CASGLVSLALFF. As DNA, the CDR3 is TGTGCTAGTGGTTTGGTTTCCCTAGCTCTGTTCTTC.

The chain couples TRBV10-3 to TRBJ2-5; the match to TRBD2 covers 7 bases. This CDR3 comprises 14 residues. Germline-derived CDR1 and CDR2 are ENHRY and SYGVKD. With V trimmed by 2 bases and J by 6 bases, 6 bases remained unmatched. The CDR3 DNA is TGTGCCATCAGTGAGGAGACTAGCATAAAGACCCAGTACTTC. It translates to CAISEETSIKTQYF.

V gene TRBV10-3 combines with J gene TRBJ2-3; D possibly corresponds to TRBD1 (5 bases). Germline V gives CDR1 ENHRY, CDR2 SYGVKD. Between the trimmed V and J ends, which lost 3 bases and 4 bases, there was a span of 5 bases. The CDR3 sequence is 12 residues long. The chain's CDR3 is CAISDRADTQYF. DNA for the CDR3: TGTGCCATCAGTGACAGGGCAGATACGCAGTATTTT.

This clone was found a few times. J is TRBJ1-2 and V is TRBV30; D uncertain. The CDR3 covers 13 residues. V lost 4 bases to trimming and J lost 8 bases, with 17 bases between them. Germline CDR1 and CDR2: GTSNPN and SVGIG (reference sequence). The chain's CDR3 is CAWMDSYGGGYTF. The CDR3 DNA sequence: TGTGCCTGGATGGATTCCTACGGTGGAGGCTACACCTTC.

Only a few counts were recorded for this clone. The gene calls are TRBV10-3 and TRBJ1-1, with D possibly matching TRBD1 (5 bases). CDR1 is ENHRY, CDR2 SYGVKD, per germline. This CDR3 spans 14 amino acids. V was pared by 7 bases and J by 3 bases, with 15 bases between. As DNA, the CDR3 is TGTGCCATCACGAGGGGCGTGGAGGACACTGAAGCTTTCTTT. Its protein product is CAITRGVEDTEAFF.

The chain has TRBV7-8 and TRBJ1-5, with D perhaps TRBD1 (6 bases). Trimming took 1 base from V and 1 from J, leaving 11 bases between them. Germline CDR1 and CDR2: SGHVS and FQNEAQ. CDR3 length: 16 residues. The CDR3 loop is CASSLVDRTSNQPQHF. The DNA for the CDR3 is TGTGCCAGCAGCTTAGTCGACAGGACAAGCAATCAGCCCCAGCATTTT.

The chain has TRBV10-1 and TRBJ2-7, with D unclear. The CDR3 runs to 17 residues. Germline V lookup: CDR1 WNHNN, CDR2 SYGVQD (reference sequence). Trimming pared 0 bases from V and 1 base from J, leaving 16 bases between. CDR3 bases: TGCGCCAGCAGTGAGTCGAGAGGCAATGAGTTATCCTACGAGCAGTACTTC. This sequence encodes CASSESRGNELSYEQYF.

This rearrangement joins TRBV28 to TRBJ1-3; possibly TRBD1 for D (5 bases). Germline V gene sequence: CDR1 MDHEN, CDR2 SYDVKM. Trimming left V 2 bases short and J 0 bases short, with 8 bases between. CDR3 length: 15 amino acids. The CDR3 loop reads CASSLQGFSGNTIYF. The CDR3 DNA follows: TGTGCCAGCAGTTTACAGGGATTCTCTGGAAACACCATATATTTT.

The chain carries TRBV6-5 and TRBJ1-1; D may be TRBD1 (6 bases). Germline V gene data show CDR1 as MNHEY and CDR2 as SVGAGI. V dropped 7 bases and J dropped 5 bases, with 14 bases sitting between them. The CDR3 has 13 amino acids. The DNA of the CDR3 is TGTGCCAGCACCACAGGGCTGGCGACTGAAGCTTTCTTT. Translation gives CASTTGLATEAFF.

The chain has TRBV5-8 and TRBJ1-1; 7 nucleotides agree with TRBD1. The CDR3 runs to 17 residues. V lost 3 bases, J lost 0 bases, and 11 bases stayed unmatched. Germline V CDR1 and CDR2: SGHTS, YDEGEE. Here the CDR3 DNA reads TGTGCCAGCAGCTGGGGGTGGGCACAGGGGTTGAACACTGAAGCTTTCTTT. Protein product: CASSWGWAQGLNTEAFF.

This chain uses TRBV21-1 with TRBJ2-6. TRBV21-1 is a recognized pseudogene. This CDR3 comprises 17 residues. The CDR3 is CASIGQPLTFGANVLTF. CDR3 DNA sequence: TGTGCCAGCATAGGGCAGCCCCTCACCTTTGGGGCCAACGTCCTGACTTTC.